This TCR beta chain emerged from a study of T cell repertoires in cytomegalovirus infection. MiXCR, applied by TCRdb to the reads, yields one record per CDR3 protein. This sample has 150,000 to 200,000 distinct CDR3 sequences; 13% to 15% occur once, and the top ten carry 25% to 30%. This clonotype was recorded at least ten times. With 4 bases removed from V and 2 bases from J, the gap between germline ends came to 12 bases. The CDR3 loop spans 14 amino acids. Germline values: CDR1 MGHRA, CDR2 YSYEKL. The chain joins TRBV4-1 to TRBJ2-7; D is possibly TRBD1 (5 bases). The specimen was PBMCs. The source is a human donor in good health (CMV status not recorded). Some clones in this sample may be carry-over from other donors' samples. CDR3 in amino acids: CASSPADTAYEQYF. For the CDR3, the DNA is TGCGCCAGCAGCCCCGCGGACACCGCCTACGAGCAGTACTTC.